The entry below describes one TCR beta chain. Its specific antigen is unknown. No much larger clonotype is one base removed from it; base qualities were not supplied. The time point label on this specimen signifies: newly diagnosed GD, antithyroid drugs for less than 3 months. For both TCR sequencing and RNA sequencing, RNA was extracted from PBMCs using TRIzol. Graves' disease was diagnosed according to American Thyroid Association guidelines. Recruitment of patients was carried out at an endocrinology department in Xi'an, China. Each patient gave approximately 9 milliliters of peripheral blood, collected in an EDTA anticoagulant tube. PBMCs were isolated by Ficoll Paque Plus density gradient separation without further T cell sorting. An Agilent 2100 Bioanalyzer and agarose gel were used to check RNA quality, and a NanoDrop 2000 was used to measure RNA concentration. The method was multiplex PCR. The reads were generated on an Illumina HiSeq 4000. CDR3 regions were amplified by Arm-PCR with iRepertoire HTBI primers to construct TCR beta libraries. PCR products were gel purified before sequencing. For the original study's pipeline: Across samples, 60 to 70 TRBV and 14 TRBJ segments were identified and used for gene usage analysis of CDR3 amino acid clonotypes. Filtered high-quality paired reads were merged into contigs using COPE and FqMerger. BLAST was used to align contigs to the IMGT TRBV, TRBD and TRBJ reference genes, and CDR3 was defined following IMGT. Highly expanded clones were defined as clonotypes with a frequency above 0.1%. Shannon entropy was used to measure repertoire diversity, and the Gini coefficient was used to measure V-J evenness. Public clonotypes were defined as clonotypes shared by more than one individual. The public reads were reanalyzed by TCRdb: fastp trimming at Q25, MiXCR alignment, in-frame beta chains only. Entries are consolidated by CDR3 protein sequence, retaining the most common genes and DNA. The authors' filters were not applied to this entry. The table for this sample lists 510,000 or so distinct CDR3 sequences; more than 10% of them were counted only once. The ten top clones hold about 8.3% of the sample.

The data were taken from a study of regulatory T cells in long-lasting Graves disease (dated by TCRdb to about 2021). With respect to the entire study: Patients with newly diagnosed Graves' disease had been on antithyroid drugs for under 3 months. This study used TCR sequencing and RNA sequencing of peripheral blood to compare persistent Graves' disease patients against newly diagnosed Graves' disease patients. The study was conducted in China and was registered as a clinical trial. A total of 33 samples underwent TCR sequencing: approximately 13 from persistent and around 20 from newly diagnosed Graves' disease patients.

Summary of the overall study and its limitations: As a limitation, the authors acknowledged that the small sample size may reduce accuracy. The study examined only peripheral blood because the primary lesion, thyroid tissue, could not be accessed. Only the TCR beta chain was sequenced and analyzed. Persistent disease showed preferential use of TRBV28, TRBJ1-2 and TRBJ2-5, whereas newly diagnosed disease favored TRBV20-1 and TRBJ2-1. Lower TCR Shannon entropy and fewer highly expanded clones were observed in persistent Graves' disease patients than in newly diagnosed patients, which suggested clonal expansion. Persistent patients shared more public clonotypes among themselves (around 3,000) than newly diagnosed patients did (about 970).

As encoded in the germline V gene, CDR1 is ENHRY while CDR2 is SYGVKD. Trimming leaves V shorter by 7 bases and J shorter by 2 bases, with the junction holding 9 bases beyond the gene matches. The CDR3 measures 15 amino acids from cysteine to phenylalanine. The sequence is cut down to CDR3 DNA, 45 bases in frame from base 1. These sequences were also reported in another study, on T cells in Graves' hyperthyroidism and ophthalmopathy. That second report states: Stable Graves' hyperthyroidism was defined as the absence of progression to ophthalmopathy over 18 months of follow-up. The hyperthyroidism patients were between 18 and 65 years old and newly diagnosed, with a disease duration of less than 2 months. Any patient with an uncontrolled infection, another autoimmune disease, pregnancy or lactation was excluded. Clinical symptoms, serum thyroxine and TRAb, thyroid ultrasound, and orbital computed tomography formed the basis for the diagnoses. A first-round RT-PCR of the TCR CDR3 used the HTBI primer set with the Qiagen OneStep RT-PCR kit. Blood samples also contained most of the expanded thyroid clonotypes (frequency above 0.001), which suggests that blood repertoires may reflect thyroid immune responses. A 13 V-J signature model separated ophthalmopathy from stable hyperthyroidism, with roughly 88% sensitivity and roughly 84% specificity in cross-validation and 80%/75% in testing. In validation, the model predicted progression to ophthalmopathy a median of around 6.5 months before onset, with 70% to 71% sensitivity and roughly 73% specificity. A discovery cohort of approximately 97 patients, 43 with Graves' ophthalmopathy and fewer than 65 with stable Graves' hyperthyroidism, was used to find distinguishing TCR V-J signatures. Whether ophthalmopathy could be predicted prospectively was tested in an independent validation cohort made up of roughly 20 hyperthyroidism patients plus 17 patients who later progressed to ophthalmopathy. The 100 discovery patients were divided at random into training and test sets in a 7:3 ratio. Thyroid tissue and blood T-cell repertoires from about six Graves' hyperthyroidism patients were also compared in the study. Once sampling was done, hyperthyroidism patients were given methimazole at a starting dose of 30 mg daily, whereas ophthalmopathy patients were given high-dose intravenous methylprednisolone. Libraries were constructed in a second round of multiplex PCR, after which size selection and purification were carried out. Sequencing of the libraries was done on an Illumina HiSeq2000 using paired-end 100 bp reads. SOAPnuke was used to process the raw data, throwing out any read that contained adapters or uncalled bases, had a mean Phred below 15, or lacked an exact constant-primer or identifier match. COPE v1.2.5 was used to merge high-quality paired reads, and clonotypes were defined as unique nucleotide sequences. MiTCR v1.1 was used to align the clonotypes against IMGT TRBV, TRBD and TRBJ reference segments. Only V-J combinations with frequency above 0.0001, covering about 99% of repertoires, were analysed. The TCS score was defined as the ratio of F50 (clonal expansion) to E x V (chaos), calculated using BLOSUM62-based TCRdist between CDR3 peptides within each V-J. Welch's t-statistics and random forest reduced some 510 V-J features to some 14, which were used in a naive Bayes classifier (R e1071). Sample size was not statistically predetermined, and blinding of investigators to group allocation was not performed. According to the paper, TCR Vbeta CDR3 sequencing was carried out on approximately 140 peripheral blood samples, which came from over 40 ophthalmopathy, about 75 hyperthyroidism and 17 progressor patients.

This TCR was sampled from a woman in her 30s with Graves disease. Donor details come from another sample of the same person, matched by shared clones. The sequenced sample was peripheral blood mononuclear cells (PBMCs), obtained at new diagnosis, from a patient treated with antithyroid drugs. The rearranged segments are TRBV10-3 and TRBJ1-1; the central 8 bases match TRBD1. The DNA reads as follows: TGTGCCATCAATGGACAGGGTTTGAGTAACACTGAAGCTTTCTTT. It specifies CAINGQGLSNTEAFF.